These T cell receptor beta chains were read from a single sample in a study of CD8+ T cells in alopecia areata. Clones were read by immunoSEQ multiplex PCR, and TCRdb kept only the in-frame ones, dropping some. Here the sample spans about 110,000 clones, less than 70% being singletons. The sequences come from CD4+ T cells sorted from blood, collected at week 24, from a patient treated with tofacitinib. These receptors all stem from a human donor with alopecia areata. Both conserved end residues are part of each CDR3.

V gene: TRBV18
J gene: TRBJ1-1
CDR3 protein: CASSPGTGDLNTEAFF

V gene: TRBV9
J gene: TRBJ2-3
CDR3 protein: CASSVGSSGEGDTQYF

V gene: TRBV30
J gene: TRBJ1-1
CDR3 protein: CAWSVRGDTEAFF

V gene: TRBV9
J gene: TRBJ2-3
CDR3 protein: CASSPPWGTNPDTQYF

V gene: TRBV5-6
J gene: TRBJ1-2
CDR3 protein: CASSLDTGYGYTF

V gene: TRBV5-4
J gene: TRBJ2-5
CDR3 protein: CASSLFGGGAGETQYF

V gene: TRBV10-3
J gene: TRBJ2-3
CDR3 protein: CALGGTSGGDTQYF

V gene: TRBV29-1
J gene: TRBJ2-1
CDR3 protein: CSAERGGYNEQFF

V gene: TRBV30
J gene: TRBJ2-6
CDR3 protein: CAWRRDSGANVLTF

V gene: TRBV27
J gene: TRBJ1-1
CDR3 protein: CASRLQGNTEAFF

V gene: TRBV30
J gene: TRBJ1-1
CDR3 protein: CAWRYRAVGAEAFF

V gene: TRBV5-1
J gene: TRBJ2-1
CDR3 protein: CASSLVSGGSYNEQFF

V gene: TRBV7-2
J gene: TRBJ2-1
CDR3 protein: CASSLSSNEQFF

V gene: TRBV7-2
J gene: TRBJ1-2
CDR3 protein: CASSSRPGTGSDYGYTF

V gene: TRBV15
J gene: TRBJ2-1
CDR3 protein: CATSRAGGSSYNEQFF

V gene: TRBV19
J gene: TRBJ2-6
CDR3 protein: CASSNSGANVLTF

V gene: TRBV29-1
J gene: TRBJ1-5
CDR3 protein: CSVDSGGNQPQHF

V gene: TRBV7-9
J gene: TRBJ2-5
CDR3 protein: CASSRDQETQYF

V gene: TRBV30
J gene: TRBJ1-6
CDR3 protein: CAWARQGSAPLHF

V gene: TRBV29-1
J gene: TRBJ2-4
CDR3 protein: CSVVVQGVSKNIQYF

V gene: TRBV28
J gene: TRBJ2-5
CDR3 protein: CASSTQTGALQETQYF

V gene: TRBV18
J gene: TRBJ2-5
CDR3 protein: CASSRSTSGGTQETQYF

V gene: TRBV11-2
J gene: TRBJ2-7
CDR3 protein: CASSLTGQGNDEQYF

V gene: TRBV7-2
J gene: TRBJ2-3
CDR3 protein: CASSSRAGALTDTQYF

V gene: TRBV18
J gene: TRBJ2-7
CDR3 protein: CASSPKRSYEQYF

V gene: TRBV29-1
J gene: TRBJ2-7
CDR3 protein: CSVDSGGAYEQYF

V gene: TRBV4-3
J gene: TRBJ1-6
CDR3 protein: CASSQGVVSNSPLHF

V gene: TRBV27
J gene: TRBJ1-5
CDR3 protein: CASSLEVDQPQHF

V gene: TRBV9
J gene: TRBJ1-2
CDR3 protein: CASSVVAHYGYTF

V gene: TRBV7-9
J gene: TRBJ1-2
CDR3 protein: CASSLSMAGANYGYTF

V gene: TRBV7-2
J gene: TRBJ2-7
CDR3 protein: CASSPTGDRTYEQYF

V gene: TRBV19
J gene: TRBJ2-2
CDR3 protein: CASSIPRAGELFF

V gene: TRBV29-1
J gene: TRBJ2-3
CDR3 protein: CSVGEPSGVTDTQYF

V gene: TRBV29-1
J gene: TRBJ1-5
CDR3 protein: CSVREYPNQPQHF

V gene: TRBV5-1
J gene: TRBJ2-5
CDR3 protein: CASSSGGSTQETQYF

V gene: TRBV30
J gene: TRBJ2-2
CDR3 protein: CACRLAGVTNTGELFF